This TCR beta chain was profiled in a study of shared clonotypes between healthy human individuals. V lost 5 bases and J 4 bases, leaving 13 bases between the germline ends. The CDR3 has 13 amino acids. Germline V CDR1 and CDR2: GTSNPN, SVGIG (reference sequence). Sequencing was performed with immunoSEQ multiplex PCR; in TCRdb, only in-frame clones are kept and a portion is missing. In the table there are 850,000 to 1,200,000 clones, around four fifths of which are singletons. This TCR derives from a man aged 18 to 29 in good health. The sequenced sample was memory CD4+ T cells sorted from blood. Subset of the sample: CD45RA-negative fraction. V is TRBV30 and J is TRBJ2-3, with D possibly matching TRBD2 (6 bases). CDR3 region: CAWRDSPPDTQYF. The CDR3 DNA reads TGTGCCTGGCGGGACTCCCCCCCAGATACGCAGTATTTT.